The 21 T cell receptor beta chains presented below share a single source sample, sequenced in a study of T cells after yellow fever vaccination. TCRdb processed the 5' RACE reads anew with MiXCR; each CDR3 protein has one entry. This sample yields 400,000 to 450,000 distinct CDR3 sequences, of which approximately 18% are seen a single time; roughly a sixth belongs to the top ten. The source material was PBMCs, sampled before the yellow fever booster vaccination. These receptors originate from a man aged 18 to 29 who received the YFV17D yellow fever vaccine.

V gene TRBV20-1 combines with J gene TRBJ1-1; TRBD1 is a possible D gene (5 bases). The germline V gene encodes CDR1 DFQATT and CDR2 SNEGSKA (reference sequence). This CDR3 spans 13 amino acids. V was pared by 0 bases and J by 3 bases, with 8 bases between. The CDR3 DNA is TGCAGTGCTAGAGAAGCGGGGGACACTGAAGCTTTCTTT. It yields the protein CSAREAGDTEAFF.

This clonotype came up a few times. This rearrangement joins TRBV4-1 to TRBJ1-5; D remains ambiguous. The CDR3 totals 15 residues. The germline V gene encodes CDR1 MGHRA and CDR2 YSYEKL. V dropped 0 bases and J dropped 0 bases, with 6 bases sitting between them. CDR3 region: CASSQDGDSNQPQHF. The CDR3 DNA is TGCGCCAGCAGCCAAGATGGGGATAGCAATCAGCCCCAGCATTTT.

This chain connects TRBV25-1 to TRBJ2-5; possibly TRBD1 for D (6 bases). Per the germline V gene, CDR1 is MGHDK and CDR2 is SYGVNS. The ends were cut back, 7 bases at V and 2 bases at J, with 8 bases in the middle. The CDR3 is 12 amino acids. Here the CDR3 DNA reads TGTGCCAGCAAGAGGGGGCAAGAGACCCAGTACTTC. This encodes CASKRGQETQYF.

This clonotype was seen only a few times. The rearrangement links TRBV6-5 to TRBJ2-6; D remains unclear. CDR3 length: 16 amino acids. Trimming stripped 0 bases from V and 0 bases from J, with 6 bases between. Germline CDR1 reads MNHEY; CDR2 reads SVGAGI. This chain's CDR3 is CASSYSTHSGANVLTF. For the CDR3, the DNA is TGTGCCAGCAGTTACTCGACCCACTCTGGGGCCAACGTCCTGACTTTC.

This clonotype appeared a few times. The chain carries TRBV7-9 and TRBJ2-1, with no clear D. The V gene lost 3 bases and the J gene lost 7 bases, with 7 bases spanning the gap. CDR3 size: 12 residues. Germline V gives CDR1 SEHNR, CDR2 FQNEAQ (reference sequence). This CDR3 is CASSFLGNEQFF. The DNA of the CDR3 is TGTGCCAGCAGCTTTCTTGGGAATGAGCAGTTCTTC.

This clonotype turned up a few times. The V gene is TRBV3-1, the J gene TRBJ2-3; 7 bases align to TRBD1. Per germline, CDR1 LGHDT and CDR2 YNNKEL (reference sequence). The length of the CDR3 is 18 residues. V shed 4 bases and J 0 bases; nucleotides not matched to a gene: 13. The CDR3 sequence: CASSRPQGIGTSTDTQYF. The CDR3 bases are TGTGCCAGCAGCCGCCCACAGGGGATCGGTACTAGCACAGATACGCAGTATTTT.

This clonotype was seen only a few times. The V gene is TRBV7-2, the J gene TRBJ1-6; maybe TRBD1 (5 bases). Trimming left V 1 base short and J 8 bases short, with 9 bases between. The CDR3 has 14 residues. Per germline, CDR1 SGHTA and CDR2 FQGNSA. The CDR3 DNA sequence: TGTGCCAGCAGCTTAGAGGGGCGTTATTCACCCCTCCACTTT. Protein: CASSLEGRYSPLHF.

This clonotype was counted only a few times. The chain employs TRBV15 and TRBJ1-2; 7 bases are a match to TRBD1. CDR1 LNHNV and CDR2 YYDKDF come from the germline V gene (reference sequence). The V segment lost 3 bases and the J segment 4 bases; nucleotides outside the gene matches: 2. This CDR3 is built from 13 residues. For the CDR3, the DNA is TGTGCCACCAGCAGGGGACAGACCTATGGCTACACCTTC. It translates to CATSRGQTYGYTF.

In regard to this clonotype: It may be a read error: a sequence one base away is much more abundant. The chain uses TRBV29-1 and TRBJ2-3; possible D gene TRBD1, 5 bases. Per germline, CDR1 SQVTM and CDR2 ANQGSEA. This CDR3 contains 12 residues. Trimming cost V 5 bases and J 0 bases, with 6 bases left between them. In DNA form, the CDR3 reads TGCAGCGTTTCAGGGAGCACAGATACGCAGTATTTT. It is translated as CSVSGSTDTQYF.

A few counts support this clonotype. The chain links TRBV20-1 to TRBJ2-5, with D possibly being TRBD2 (6 bases). Germline CDR1 reads DFQATT; CDR2 reads SNEGSKA (reference sequence). Deletions cut 5 bases from V and 4 bases from J, with 17 bases between. The CDR3 loop spans 14 amino acids. CDR3 loop: CSAAPGAPGETQYF. In nucleotides, the CDR3 is TGCAGTGCTGCCCCGGGAGCCCCAGGAGAGACCCAGTACTTC.

The V call is TRBV12-3 or TRBV12-4, the J call TRBJ2-2; TRBD2 matches 13 bases. Germline trimming cut 2 bases from V and 6 bases from J; bases unmatched to any gene: 6. This CDR3 is built from 17 residues. Here the CDR3 reads CASSLTSGGAKAGELFF. For the CDR3, the DNA is TGTGCCAGCAGTTTAACTAGCGGGGGGGCCAAGGCCGGGGAGCTGTTTTTT.

The genes are TRBV15 and TRBJ1-5; 8 bases match TRBD1. J lost 8 bases, V lost 1 base, and 7 bases had no gene match. The CDR3 totals 15 residues. From germline, CDR1 is LNHNV and CDR2 YYDKDF (reference sequence). CDR3 residues: CATSRVGQGSEPQHF. DNA of the CDR3: TGTGCCACCAGCAGAGTTGGACAGGGAAGTGAGCCCCAGCATTTT.

There are a few counts of this clonotype. The rearrangement uses TRBV20-1 and TRBJ2-5; D is undetermined. This CDR3 is 14 amino acids long. Per germline, CDR1 DFQATT and CDR2 SNEGSKA (reference sequence). The V end was cut by 3 bases, the J end by 1 base, with 12 bases between. CDR3 sequence reads: CSASSWRTQETQYF. In DNA form, the CDR3 reads TGCAGTGCTAGCAGTTGGCGAACCCAAGAGACCCAGTACTTC.

The gene calls are TRBV6-5 and TRBJ1-1; no firm D call. CDR1 and CDR2 (germline): MNHEY, SVGAGI. V was clipped by 0 bases and J by 10 bases, with 12 bases between them. This CDR3 has 13 amino acids. The CDR3 here is CASSYSVHDGAFF. The CDR3 nucleotides read TGTGCCAGCAGTTACTCCGTCCATGATGGAGCTTTCTTT.

This clonotype came up a few times. This sequence joins TRBV7-3 and TRBJ2-3; 11 bases are shared with TRBD1. The CDR3 length is 14 residues. Trimming at V came to 6 bases and at J to 1 base, leaving 0 bases not matched to a gene. CDR1 and CDR2 from the germline V gene are SGHTA and FQGTGA. The CDR3 bases are TGTGCCAGCAGGGGACAGGGGGGCACAGATACGCAGTATTTT. It codes for CASRGQGGTDTQYF.

The CDR3 is CASSQEVGGSSSPLHF. The CDR3 DNA reads TGCGCCAGCAGCCAAGAAGTCGGGGGTTCTAGTTCACCCCTCCACTTT. The chain employs TRBV4-3 and TRBJ1-6; tentatively, D is TRBD1 (5 bases). CDR1 and CDR2 (germline): LGHNA, YSLEER. This CDR3 contains 16 residues. The ends were cut back, 0 bases at V and 9 bases at J, with 15 bases in the middle.

This clonotype was counted a few times. This CDR3 is CSARVSRQPQHF. CDR3 sequence (DNA): TGCAGTGCTAGAGTCTCTCGTCAGCCCCAGCATTTT. This sequence joins TRBV20-1 and TRBJ1-5; D is ambiguous. Germline V gene lookup returns CDR1 DFQATT and CDR2 SNEGSKA (reference sequence). CDR3 length: 12 amino acids. Trimming removed 1 base from V and 6 bases from J, with 7 bases in between.

In its sample, this clonotype was seen a few times. The chain employs TRBV24-1 and TRBJ2-7; D unclear. Germline V CDR1 and CDR2: KGHDR, SFDVKD. The CDR3 contains 14 residues. The V end was cut by 5 bases, the J end by 9 bases, with 19 bases between. In DNA, the CDR3 is TGTGCCACCAGTGGACCACTCCATGCTCGATGGCAGTACTTC. It translates to CATSGPLHARWQYF.

In its sample, this clonotype was seen a few times. This rearrangement joins TRBV9 to TRBJ1-4, with D tentatively TRBD1 (5 bases). The CDR3 runs 18 residues. CDR1 SGDLS and CDR2 YYNGEE come from the germline V gene. Trimming stripped 4 bases from V and 3 bases from J, with 22 bases between. Here the CDR3 reads CASSNQPDSLSANEKLFF. In DNA, the CDR3 is TGTGCCAGCAGCAATCAACCCGACAGTCTTAGTGCTAATGAAAAACTGTTTTTT.

This clonotype was detected a few times. This chain connects TRBV5-6 to TRBJ2-7; D not certain. Per the germline V gene, CDR1 is SGHDT and CDR2 is YYEEEE. This CDR3 has 13 amino acids. V was cut by 0 bases and J by 4 bases, with 8 bases left in between. As DNA, the CDR3 is TGTGCCAGCAGCTTGGCGGGTCGTTACGAGCAGTACGTC. Protein: CASSLAGRYEQYV.

The rearrangement joins TRBV20-1 to TRBJ2-1, with a weak D call TRBD1 (6 bases). This CDR3 has 13 amino acids. The germline gives CDR1 DFQATT, CDR2 SNEGSKA (reference sequence). Trimming shortened V by 6 bases and J by 6 bases, and 15 bases separated the two germline ends. In DNA form, the CDR3 reads TGCAGTGCCCTCGGGACACAGTCCAATGAGCAGTTCTTC. It specifies CSALGTQSNEQFF.